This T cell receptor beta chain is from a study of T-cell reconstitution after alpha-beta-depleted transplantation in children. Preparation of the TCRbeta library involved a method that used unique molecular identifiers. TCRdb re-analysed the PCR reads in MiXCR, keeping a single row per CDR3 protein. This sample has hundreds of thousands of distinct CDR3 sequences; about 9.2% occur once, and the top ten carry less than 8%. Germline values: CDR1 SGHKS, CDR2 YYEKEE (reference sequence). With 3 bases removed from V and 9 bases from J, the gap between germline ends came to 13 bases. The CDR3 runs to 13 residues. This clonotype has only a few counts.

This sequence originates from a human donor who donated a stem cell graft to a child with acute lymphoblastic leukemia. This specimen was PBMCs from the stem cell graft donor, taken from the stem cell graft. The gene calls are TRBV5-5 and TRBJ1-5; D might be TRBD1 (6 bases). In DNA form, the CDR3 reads TGTGCCAGCAGCTCAGACAGGATCGGGCCCCAGCATTTT. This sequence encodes CASSSDRIGPQHF.